This entry describes one T cell receptor (beta chain). The antigen remains undetermined. This entry belongs to a study of persistence of HIV-infected CD4 T cells. The immunoSEQ assay was version 4, run in survey mode. Method: immunoSEQ multiplex PCR; TCRdb's copy keeps in-frame clones and lacks some. The sample holds under 7,000 clones; 60% to 80% are singletons and the top ten take 40%. Study observations and caveats: Compared with CD3/CD28-stimulated cells, CMV- and Gag-responding cells showed lower TCRbeta richness.

The CDR3 contains 12 residues. V dropped 5 bases and J dropped 4 bases, with 6 bases sitting between them. Per the germline V gene, CDR1 is MNHEY and CDR2 is SVGAGI. Cells were stimulated with CMV-infected fibroblast lysates at roughly 10 ug/mL. CD4+ T cells upregulating both CD40 ligand and CD69 were sorted as responding cells. The source material was CD4+ T cells sorted from PBMCs after 18-hour stimulation, sampled from a patient who received antiretroviral therapy. V and J are TRBV6-5 and TRBJ2-1, with D unclear. The receptor comes from an adult man with HIV who was CMV-seropositive. This chain's CDR3 is CASSRRYNEQFF. CDR3 sequence (DNA): TGTGCCAGCAGTCGTCGGTACAATGAGCAGTTCTTC.